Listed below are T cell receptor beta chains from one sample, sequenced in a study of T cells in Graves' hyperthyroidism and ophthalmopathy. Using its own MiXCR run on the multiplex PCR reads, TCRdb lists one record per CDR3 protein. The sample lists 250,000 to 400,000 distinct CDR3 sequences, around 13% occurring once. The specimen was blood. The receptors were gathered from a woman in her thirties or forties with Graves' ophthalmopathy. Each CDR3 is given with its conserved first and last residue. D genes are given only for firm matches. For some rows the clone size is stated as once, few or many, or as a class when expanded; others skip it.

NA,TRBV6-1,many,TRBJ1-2,CASRRTSYGYTF,TGTGCCAGCAGACGGACCTCCTATGGCTACACCTTC
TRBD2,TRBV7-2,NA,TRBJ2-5,CASTPSGTRGETQYF,TGTGCCAGCACCCCGTCCGGGACTAGGGGGGAGACCCAGTACTTC
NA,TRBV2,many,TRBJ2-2,CASSEWGMRLGGELFF,TGTGCCAGCAGTGAATGGGGGATGAGGCTGGGCGGGGAGCTGTTTTTT
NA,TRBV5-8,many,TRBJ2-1,CASRPLQGQGRDNEQFF,TGTGCCAGCAGACCGCTGCAGGGGCAGGGAAGGGACAATGAGCAGTTCTTC
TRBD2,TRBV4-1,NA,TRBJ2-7,CASSQDVSGAYEQYF,TGCGCCAGCAGCCAAGATGTTAGCGGGGCCTACGAGCAGTACTTC
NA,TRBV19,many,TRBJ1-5,CASTKGRALPSNQPQHF,TGTGCCAGTACCAAGGGACGCGCGCTCCCGAGCAATCAGCCCCAGCATTTT
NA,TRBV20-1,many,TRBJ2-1,CSARDPQGRSSYNEQFF,TGCAGTGCTAGAGATCCACAGGGCCGGAGCTCCTACAATGAGCAGTTCTTC
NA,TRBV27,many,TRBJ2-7,CASADRNVGNEQYF,TGTGCCAGCGCAGACAGGAATGTGGGGAACGAGCAGTACTTC
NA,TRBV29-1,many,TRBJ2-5,CSVEDPVGGYQETQYF,TGCAGCGTTGAAGATCCTGTTGGGGGGTACCAAGAGACCCAGTACTTC
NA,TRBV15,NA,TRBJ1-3,CATSRESGKGNTIYF,TGTGCCACCAGCAGAGAATCAGGGAAGGGAAACACCATATATTTT
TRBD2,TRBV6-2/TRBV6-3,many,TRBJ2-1,CASSPLPGGRHNEQFF,TGTGCCAGCTCGCCTCTGCCTGGCGGGAGGCACAATGAGCAGTTCTTC
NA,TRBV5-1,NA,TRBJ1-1,CASSIQQGGVTEAFF,TGCGCCAGCAGCATCCAACAGGGTGGTGTCACTGAAGCTTTCTTT
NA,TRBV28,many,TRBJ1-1,CCIRRGEVNTEAFF,TGTTGTATTAGAAGGGGAGAAGTGAACACTGAAGCTTTCTTT
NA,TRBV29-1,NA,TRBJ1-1,CSVAKGGTEAFF,TGCAGCGTGGCGAAAGGGGGCACTGAAGCTTTCTTT
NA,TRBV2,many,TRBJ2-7,CASSDGGVEQYF,TGTGCCAGCAGTGATGGAGGGGTCGAGCAGTACTTC
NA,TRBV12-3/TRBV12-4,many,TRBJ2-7,CASSLGEPYEQYF,TGTGCCAGCAGTTTGGGAGAACCCTACGAGCAGTACTTC
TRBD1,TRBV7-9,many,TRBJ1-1,CASRPGGLDTEAFF,TGTGCCAGCAGACCAGGGGGGTTGGACACTGAAGCTTTCTTT
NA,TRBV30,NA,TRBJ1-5,CAWSTGQVFNQPQHF,TGTGCCTGGAGTACCGGACAAGTATTCAATCAGCCCCAGCATTTT